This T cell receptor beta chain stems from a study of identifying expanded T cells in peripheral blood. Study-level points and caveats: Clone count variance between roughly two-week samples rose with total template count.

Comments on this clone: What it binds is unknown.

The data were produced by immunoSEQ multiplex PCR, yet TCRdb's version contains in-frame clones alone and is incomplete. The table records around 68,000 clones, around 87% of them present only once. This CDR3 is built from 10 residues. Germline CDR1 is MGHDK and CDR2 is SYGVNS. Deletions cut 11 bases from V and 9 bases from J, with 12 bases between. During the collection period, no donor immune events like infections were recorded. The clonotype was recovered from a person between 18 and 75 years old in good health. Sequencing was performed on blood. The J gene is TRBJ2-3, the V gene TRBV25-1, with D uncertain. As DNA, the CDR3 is TGTGCCGCCGGCTGGGGAACGCAGTATTTT. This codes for CAAGWGTQYF.